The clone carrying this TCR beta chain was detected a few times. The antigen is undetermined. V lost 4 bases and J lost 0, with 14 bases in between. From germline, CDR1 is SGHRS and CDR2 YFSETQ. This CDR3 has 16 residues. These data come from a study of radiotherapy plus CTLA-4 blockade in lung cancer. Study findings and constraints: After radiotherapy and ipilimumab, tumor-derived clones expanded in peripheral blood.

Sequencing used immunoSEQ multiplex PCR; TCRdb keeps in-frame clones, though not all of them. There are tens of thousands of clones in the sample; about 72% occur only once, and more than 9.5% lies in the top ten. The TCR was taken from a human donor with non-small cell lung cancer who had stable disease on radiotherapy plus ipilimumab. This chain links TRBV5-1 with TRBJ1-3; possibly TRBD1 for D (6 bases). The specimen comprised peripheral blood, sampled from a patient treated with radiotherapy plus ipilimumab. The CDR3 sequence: CASSTGQSPSGNTIYF. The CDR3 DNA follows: TGCGCCAGCAGCACAGGACAGTCACCCTCTGGAAACACCATATATTTT.